This T cell receptor (beta chain) was sequenced in a study of blood T cell repertoires in COVID-19. Overall study context: Whether acute or convalescent, the COVID-19 samples came from the United States, Italy and Spain. PBMCs, B-cell-depleted T cells, or T cells were the source of the cDNA or gDNA that made up the material.

V lost 2 bases to trimming and J lost 6 bases, with 12 bases between them. CDR1 is LNHDA, CDR2 SQIVND, per germline (reference sequence). This CDR3 has 14 residues. Patients at the Seattle site were enrolled during active infection and followed longitudinally. Methods used by the authors: Reference gene primer amplification gave estimated nucleated cell counts. TCRdb keeps only in-frame clones here, not all; method: immunoSEQ multiplex PCR. The V and J calls and clone size come from that table; D and trimming were worked out from the DNA. The data contain fewer than 500,000 clones, roughly 89% of them seen just once; the ten biggest clones take up roughly 0.87%.

Sequences were obtained from peripheral blood. The V gene is TRBV19, the J gene TRBJ2-3; D may be TRBD1 (6 bases). This TCR was sampled from a man younger than 30 with COVID-19, enrolled during active disease. CDR3 protein: CASSITQGTDTQYF. Written as DNA, the CDR3 is TGTGCCAGTAGTATAACCCAGGGGACGGATACGCAGTATTTT.